The T cell receptor beta chain described here comes from a study of blood T cells in healthy people across ages. Points from the study as a whole: Strong correlation existed between TCR beta diversity and naive T cell percentage.

With a J-beta primer mix and a sample-barcoded 5' primer, a second PCR ran about 7 to 12 cycles. TCRdb itself ran the 5' RACE reads through MiXCR, one entry per CDR3 protein. Of about 1,600,000 distinct CDR3 sequences in the sample, around 42% were seen once. This CDR3 spans 15 amino acids. Trimming removed 4 bases from V and 3 bases from J, with 15 bases in between. About this clonotype: Its specificity is unknown.

The material sequenced was blood. This chain joins TRBV12-3 or TRBV12-4 and TRBJ2-5, with D perhaps matching TRBD1 (6 bases). This TCR derives from a woman younger than 30 in good health. This CDR3 is CASSSPGRGKETQYF. CDR3 DNA sequence: TGTGCCAGCAGTTCTCCCGGCAGGGGCAAAGAGACCCAGTACTTC.